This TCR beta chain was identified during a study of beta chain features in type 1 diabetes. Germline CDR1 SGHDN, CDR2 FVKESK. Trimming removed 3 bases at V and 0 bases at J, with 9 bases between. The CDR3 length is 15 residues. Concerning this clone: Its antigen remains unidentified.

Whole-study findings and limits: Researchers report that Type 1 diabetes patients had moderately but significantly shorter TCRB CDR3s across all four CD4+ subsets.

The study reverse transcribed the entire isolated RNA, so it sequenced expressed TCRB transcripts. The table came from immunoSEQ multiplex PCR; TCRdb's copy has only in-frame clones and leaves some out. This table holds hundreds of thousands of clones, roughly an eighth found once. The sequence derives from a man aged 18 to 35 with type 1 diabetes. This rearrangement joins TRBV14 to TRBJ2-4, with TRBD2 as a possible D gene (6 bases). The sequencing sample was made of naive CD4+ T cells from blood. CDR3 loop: CASSQSGLAKNIQYF. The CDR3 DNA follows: TGTGCCAGCAGCCAGTCGGGACTAGCCAAAAACATTCAGTACTTC. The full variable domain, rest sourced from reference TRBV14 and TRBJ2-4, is EAGVTQFPSHSVIEKGQTVTLRCDPISGHDNLYWYRRVMGKEIKFLLHFVKESKQDESGMPNNRFLAERTGGTYSTLKVQPAELEDSGVYFCASSQSGLAKNIQYFGAGTRLSVL.